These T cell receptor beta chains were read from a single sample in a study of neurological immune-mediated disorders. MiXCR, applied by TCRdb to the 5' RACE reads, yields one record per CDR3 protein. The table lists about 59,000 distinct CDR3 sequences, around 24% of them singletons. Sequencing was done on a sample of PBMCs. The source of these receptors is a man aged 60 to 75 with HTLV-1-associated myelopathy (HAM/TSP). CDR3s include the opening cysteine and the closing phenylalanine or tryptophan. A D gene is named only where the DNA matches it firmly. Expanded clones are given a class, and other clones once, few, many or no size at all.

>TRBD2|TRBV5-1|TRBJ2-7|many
CASSYGTSGTLYEQYF
TGCGCCAGCAGCTATGGGACTAGCGGGACTCTTTACGAGCAGTACTTC
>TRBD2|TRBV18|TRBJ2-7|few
CASSRPGTSKYEQYF
TGTGCCAGCTCGCGTCCCGGGACTAGTAAGTACGAGCAGTACTTC
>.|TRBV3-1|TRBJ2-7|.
CASSQDELGGEQYF
TGTGCCAGCAGCCAAGATGAATTAGGGGGCGAGCAGTACTTC
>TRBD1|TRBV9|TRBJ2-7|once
CASSLTGGTSNEQYF
TGTGCCAGCAGCCTTACAGGGGGCACTTCTAACGAGCAGTACTTC
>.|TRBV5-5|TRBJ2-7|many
CASSLVGYIGYEQYF
TGTGCCAGCAGCTTGGTAGGGTACATAGGCTACGAGCAGTACTTC
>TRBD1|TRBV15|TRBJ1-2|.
CATSRTGTANYGYTF
TGTGCCACCAGCAGGACCGGGACAGCTAACTATGGCTACACCTTC
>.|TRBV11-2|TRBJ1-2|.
CASLLGSGNYGYTF
TGTGCCAGCTTACTCGGCAGTGGTAACTATGGCTACACCTTC
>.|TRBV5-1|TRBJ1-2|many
CASSQTQVAYGYTF
TGCGCCAGCAGCCAGACACAGGTGGCCTATGGCTACACCTTC
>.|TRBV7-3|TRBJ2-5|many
CASSLLGRVQETQYF
TGTGCCAGCAGCTTATTAGGCAGGGTTCAAGAGACCCAGTACTTC
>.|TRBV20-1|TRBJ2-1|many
CCASAGYEQFF
TGCTGTGCTAGCGCTGGATATGAGCAGTTCTTC
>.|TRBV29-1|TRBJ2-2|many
CSVWGVPSGTGELFF
TGCAGCGTTTGGGGGGTGCCTTCGGGCACCGGGGAGCTGTTTTTT
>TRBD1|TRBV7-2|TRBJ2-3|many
CASSFQGAGGDTQYF
TGTGCCAGCAGCTTTCAGGGGGCTGGGGGAGATACGCAGTATTTT
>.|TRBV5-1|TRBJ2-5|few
CASSFEQTQYF
TGCGCCAGCAGCTTCGAACAGACCCAGTACTTC
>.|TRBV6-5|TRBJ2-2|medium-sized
CASSYSGPGRNTGELFF
TGTGCCAGCAGTTACTCGGGTCCCGGGAGGAACACCGGGGAGCTGTTTTTT
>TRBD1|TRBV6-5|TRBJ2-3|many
CASSTRLGQGPQYF
TGTGCCAGCAGTACCCGATTGGGACAGGGACCGCAGTATTTT
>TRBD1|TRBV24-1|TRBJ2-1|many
CATSDTGQGRNEQFF
TGTGCCACCAGTGACACGGGACAGGGGAGGAATGAGCAGTTCTTC
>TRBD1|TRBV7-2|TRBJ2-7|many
CASSLARQGVYEQYF
TGTGCCAGCAGCTTAGCGCGACAGGGAGTATACGAGCAGTACTTC
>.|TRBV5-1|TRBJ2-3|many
CASSLGKGTDTQYF
TGCGCCAGCAGCCTGGGGAAGGGTACAGATACGCAGTATTTT
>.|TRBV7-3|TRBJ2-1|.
CASSLGTGNEQFF
TGTGCCAGCAGCTTAGGGACCGGGAATGAGCAGTTCTTC
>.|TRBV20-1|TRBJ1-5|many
CSAKGASNQPQHF
TGCAGTGCTAAAGGGGCGAGCAATCAGCCCCAGCATTTT
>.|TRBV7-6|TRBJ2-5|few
CASSLHFATQETQYF
TGTGCCAGCAGCTTACATTTTGCGACCCAAGAGACCCAGTACTTC
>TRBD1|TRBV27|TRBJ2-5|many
CASSPPSGQPAQYF
TGTGCCAGCAGTCCTCCTTCGGGACAGCCGGCCCAGTACTTC
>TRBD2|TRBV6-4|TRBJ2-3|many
CASSPGGSVVTQYF
TGTGCCAGCAGCCCCGGGGGGAGTGTCGTTACGCAGTATTTT
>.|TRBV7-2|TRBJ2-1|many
CASSFRAVSSYNEQFF
TGTGCCAGCAGCTTCCGGGCCGTGAGCTCCTACAATGAGCAGTTCTTC
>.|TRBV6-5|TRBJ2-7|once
CASSYRSDSYYQYF
TGTGCCAGCAGTTACCGCTCGGATTCCTACTATCAGTACTTC
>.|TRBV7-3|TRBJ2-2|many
CASSLTPGRGELFF
TGTGCCAGCAGCTTAACGCCGGGGAGGGGGGAGCTGTTTTTT
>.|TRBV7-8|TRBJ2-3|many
CASAVGRGDTQYF
TGTGCCAGCGCGGTGGGTCGCGGCGATACGCAGTATTTT
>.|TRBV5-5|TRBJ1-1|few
CASSSSHSTLAFF
TGTGCCAGCAGCTCGTCGCACTCAACCCTGGCTTTCTTT
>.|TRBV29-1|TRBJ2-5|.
CSVGRTQETQYF
TGCAGCGTTGGGCGGACCCAAGAGACCCAGTACTTC
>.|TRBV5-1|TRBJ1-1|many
CASSPATGWNTEAFF
TGCGCCAGCAGCCCCGCGACAGGATGGAACACTGAAGCTTTCTTT
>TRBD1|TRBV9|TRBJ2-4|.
CASAKGAENIQYF
TGTGCCAGCGCCAAGGGGGCCGAAAACATTCAGTACTTC
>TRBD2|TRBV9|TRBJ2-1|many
CASSSTGTSGNNEQFF
TGTGCCAGCAGCTCAACCGGGACTAGCGGGAATAATGAGCAGTTCTTC
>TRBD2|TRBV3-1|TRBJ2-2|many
CASSPGAGDTGELFF
TGTGCCAGCAGCCCCGGTGCGGGAGACACCGGGGAGCTGTTTTTT